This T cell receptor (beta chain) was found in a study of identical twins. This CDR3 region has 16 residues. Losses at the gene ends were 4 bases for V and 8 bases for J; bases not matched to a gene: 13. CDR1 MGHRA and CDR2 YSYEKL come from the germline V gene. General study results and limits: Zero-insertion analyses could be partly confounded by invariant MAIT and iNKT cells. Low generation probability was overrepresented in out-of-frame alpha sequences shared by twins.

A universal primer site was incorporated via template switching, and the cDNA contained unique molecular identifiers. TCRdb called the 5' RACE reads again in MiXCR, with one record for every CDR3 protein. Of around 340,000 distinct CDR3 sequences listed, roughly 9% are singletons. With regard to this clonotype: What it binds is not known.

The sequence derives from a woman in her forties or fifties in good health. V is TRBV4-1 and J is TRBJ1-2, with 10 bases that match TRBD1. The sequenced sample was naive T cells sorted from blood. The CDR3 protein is CASSPTRQGALRGYTF. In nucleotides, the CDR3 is TGCGCCAGCAGCCCAACCCGACAGGGGGCTCTTAGGGGCTACACCTTC.